The present T cell receptor (beta chain) was sequenced within a study of blood T cell repertoires in COVID-19 (dated by TCRdb to between 2020 and 2021). With regard to the full study: Samples from collaborators originated in the United States, Italy and Spain and spanned both the acute and convalescent phases of COVID-19. The material from the prospective study consisted of cDNA or gDNA derived from T cells, B-cell-depleted T cells, or PBMCs. The dataset comprised deeply sampled blood TCRbeta repertoires from subjects exposed to, actively infected with, or recovered from COVID-19. A freely available public database, intended as a resource for researchers studying the immune response to SARS-CoV-2, is where the repertoires were released. The samples were drawn from the first 160 participants of the ongoing ImmuneRACE study and from roughly 1,300 subjects provided by 6 global collaborators. Nearly every sample came with metadata listing a de-identified subject ID, COVID-19 status, age in years and sex. Where available, HLA class I and class II types were taken from metadata supplied by the sample provider and were not determined by assay-based typing. What the research found in general, with its limitations: The quantity of clinical and demographic metadata differed by source and by participant and was supplied without curation.

Enrolling through a virtual design, the prospective study's participants ranged in age from roughly 18 to 95 years and lived across 20 to 30 United States geographic areas. To assign participants to cohorts, the prospective study relied on clinical history that participants themselves reported in a screening survey and a study questionnaire. For ImmuneRACE Cohort 3, a participant was defined as recovered based on two consecutive negative NP/OP PCR tests, clearance by a healthcare professional, or resolution of symptoms. In the prospective study, mobile phlebotomists collected whole blood, serum and a nasopharyngeal or oropharyngeal swab from each participant. Prospective study participants could optionally give additional blood draws and questionnaires over an approximately 2-month period. Prospective study blood samples were shipped either frozen or at room temperature before DNA extraction. This clone has only one observation. Its cognate antigen has yet to be identified. No base quality information exists; no much larger clone differs at one position.

The immunoSEQ Assay, a bias-controlled multiplex PCR, was used to amplify TCRbeta CDR3 regions from genomic DNA. Per the original workflow: The number of nucleated cells in each sample was estimated by amplification of reference gene primers within the assay. To quantify the absolute abundance of each unique TCRbeta CDR3 rearrangement, sequence reads were collapsed and filtered. For each sample, productive Simpson clonality was calculated as the square root of Simpson's diversity index across productive rearrangements. This immuneACCESS table, as held by TCRdb, lists in-frame sequences with V and J called but not all clones. Of the missing ones, under half trace to an unresolved V gene in checked studies; the others have no known cause. V and J calls and clone size come straight from that table; D and trimming were deduced from the DNA. The sample has around 330,000 clones on record, under 90% of them singletons. The ten biggest clones cover over 4% of the sample.

CDR1 and CDR2, looked up from the germline V gene (reference sequence), are LGHDT and YNNKEL. V and J are trimmed by 4 bases and 2 bases, and the gene matches miss 4 bases of the junction. Taken from cysteine to phenylalanine, the CDR3 has 15 residues. Only CDR3 DNA remains: 45 bases, in frame from the first base. The chain was built from TRBV3-1 (or the pseudogene TRBV3-2) and TRBJ2-1; 8 of the junction bases match TRBD1. The sequencing sample was made of PBMCs or T cells enriched from blood (not recorded which). This receptor was identified in a man in his 60s who had recovered from COVID-19. The CDR3 protein is CASSRRTGTYNEQFF. The DNA sequence is given as TGTGCCAGCAGCCGTCGGACAGGGACCTACAATGAGCAGTTCTTC.